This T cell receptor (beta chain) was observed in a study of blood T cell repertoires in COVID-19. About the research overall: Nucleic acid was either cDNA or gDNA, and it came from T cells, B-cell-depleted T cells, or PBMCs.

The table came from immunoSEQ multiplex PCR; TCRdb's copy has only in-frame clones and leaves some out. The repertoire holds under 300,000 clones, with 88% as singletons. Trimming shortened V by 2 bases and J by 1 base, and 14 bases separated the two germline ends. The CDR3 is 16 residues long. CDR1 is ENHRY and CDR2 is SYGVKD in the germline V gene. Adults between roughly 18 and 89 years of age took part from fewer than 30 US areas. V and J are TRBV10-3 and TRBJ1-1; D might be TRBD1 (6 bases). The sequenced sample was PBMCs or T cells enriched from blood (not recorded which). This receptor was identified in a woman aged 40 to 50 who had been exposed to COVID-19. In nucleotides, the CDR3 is TGTGCCATCAGTGAGCACTTTGTGGGGGCGAACACTGAAGCTTTCTTT. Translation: CAISEHFVGANTEAFF.